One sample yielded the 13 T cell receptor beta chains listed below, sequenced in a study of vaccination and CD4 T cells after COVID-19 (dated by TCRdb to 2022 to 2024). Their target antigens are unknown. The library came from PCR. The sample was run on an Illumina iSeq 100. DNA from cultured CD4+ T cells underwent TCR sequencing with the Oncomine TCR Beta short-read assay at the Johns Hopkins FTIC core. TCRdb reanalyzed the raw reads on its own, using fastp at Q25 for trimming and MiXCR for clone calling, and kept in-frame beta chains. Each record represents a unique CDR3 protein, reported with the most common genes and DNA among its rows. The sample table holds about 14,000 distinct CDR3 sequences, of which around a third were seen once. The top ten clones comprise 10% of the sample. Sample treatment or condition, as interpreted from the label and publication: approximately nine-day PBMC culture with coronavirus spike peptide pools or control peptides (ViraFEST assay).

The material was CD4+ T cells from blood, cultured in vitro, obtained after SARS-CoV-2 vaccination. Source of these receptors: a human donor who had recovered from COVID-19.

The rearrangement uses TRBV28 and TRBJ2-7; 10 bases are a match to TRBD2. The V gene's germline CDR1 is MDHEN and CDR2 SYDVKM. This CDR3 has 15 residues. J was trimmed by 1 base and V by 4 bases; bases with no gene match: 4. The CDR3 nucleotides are TGTGCCAGCAGTTCCGCTAGCGGGGGATCCTACGAGCAGTACTTC. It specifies CASSSASGGSYEQYF.

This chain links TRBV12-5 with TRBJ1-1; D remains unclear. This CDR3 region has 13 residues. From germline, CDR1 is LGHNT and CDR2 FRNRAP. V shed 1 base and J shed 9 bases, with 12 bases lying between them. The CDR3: CASGLADPPKAFF. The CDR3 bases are TGTGCTAGTGGTTTGGCCGACCCGCCCAAAGCTTTCTTT.

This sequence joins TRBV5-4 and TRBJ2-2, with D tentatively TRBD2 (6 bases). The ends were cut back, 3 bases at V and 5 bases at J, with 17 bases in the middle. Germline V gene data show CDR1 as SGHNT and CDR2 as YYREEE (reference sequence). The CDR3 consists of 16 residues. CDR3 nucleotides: TGTGCCAGCAGCTGGCCAGGGAGGAGGGATACCGGGGAGCTGTTTTTT. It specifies CASSWPGRRDTGELFF.

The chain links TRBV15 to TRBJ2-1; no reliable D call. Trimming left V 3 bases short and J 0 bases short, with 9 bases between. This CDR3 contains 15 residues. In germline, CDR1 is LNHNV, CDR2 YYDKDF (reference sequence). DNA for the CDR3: TGTGCCACCAGCAGCTGGAACAGCTCCTACAATGAGCAGTTCTTC. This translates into CATSSWNSSYNEQFF.

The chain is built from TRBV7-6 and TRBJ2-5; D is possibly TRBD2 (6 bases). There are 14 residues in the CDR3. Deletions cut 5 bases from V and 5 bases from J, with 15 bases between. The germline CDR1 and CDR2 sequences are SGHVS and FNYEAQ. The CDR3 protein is CASSLLARGETQYF. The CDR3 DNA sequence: TGTGCCAGCAGCCTACTAGCTCGAGGGGAGACCCAGTACTTC.

CDR3 sequence: CASSPTDLNTEAFF. The CDR3 nucleotides read TGTGCCAGCAGTCCGACAGATCTGAACACTGAAGCTTTCTTT. This chain links TRBV12-3 or TRBV12-4 with TRBJ1-1; the D gene is possibly TRBD1 (5 bases). V shed 5 bases and J shed 0 bases, with 10 bases lying between them. This CDR3 has 14 amino acids.

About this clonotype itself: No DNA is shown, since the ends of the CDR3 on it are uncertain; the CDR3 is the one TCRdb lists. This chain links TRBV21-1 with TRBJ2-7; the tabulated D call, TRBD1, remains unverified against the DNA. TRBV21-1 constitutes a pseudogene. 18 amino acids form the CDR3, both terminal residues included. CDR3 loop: CASSKVGEGSEHSYEQYF.

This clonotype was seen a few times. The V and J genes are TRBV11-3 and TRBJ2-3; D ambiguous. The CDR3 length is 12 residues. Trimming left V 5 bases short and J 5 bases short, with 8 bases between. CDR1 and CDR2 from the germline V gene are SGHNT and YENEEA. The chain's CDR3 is CASSHSGDTQYF. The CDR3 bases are TGTGCCAGCAGCCACTCGGGAGATACGCAGTATTTT.

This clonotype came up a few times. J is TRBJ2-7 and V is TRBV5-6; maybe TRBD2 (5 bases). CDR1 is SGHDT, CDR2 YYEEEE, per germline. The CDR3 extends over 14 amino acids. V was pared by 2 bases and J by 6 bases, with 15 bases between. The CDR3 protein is CASSLSGKHAEQYF. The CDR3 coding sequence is TGTGCCAGCAGCTTATCCGGGAAACACGCCGAGCAGTACTTC.

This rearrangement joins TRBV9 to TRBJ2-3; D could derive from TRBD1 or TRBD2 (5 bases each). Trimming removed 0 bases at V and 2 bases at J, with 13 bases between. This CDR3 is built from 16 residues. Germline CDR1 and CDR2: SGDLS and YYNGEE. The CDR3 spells CASSVAGTLVTDTQYF. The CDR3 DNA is TGTGCCAGCAGCGTAGCCGGGACGTTGGTCACAGATACGCAGTATTTT.

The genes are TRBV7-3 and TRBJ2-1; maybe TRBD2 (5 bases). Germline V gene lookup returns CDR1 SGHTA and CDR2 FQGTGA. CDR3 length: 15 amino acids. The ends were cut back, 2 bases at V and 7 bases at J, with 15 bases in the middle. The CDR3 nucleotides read TGTGCCAGCAGCTTAGGGTGGAGGAGTTCTAATGAGCAGTTCTTC. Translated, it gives CASSLGWRSSNEQFF.

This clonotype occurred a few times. CDR3: CASSIQGRDLTEAFF. CDR3 nucleotides: TGTGCCAGTAGTATCCAAGGGAGAGACCTCACTGAAGCTTTCTTT. The rearrangement links TRBV19 to TRBJ1-1; D gene unclear. The V gene's germline CDR1 is LNHDA and CDR2 SQIVND (reference sequence). Trimming stripped 3 bases from V and 4 bases from J, with 15 bases between. The CDR3 has 15 amino acids.

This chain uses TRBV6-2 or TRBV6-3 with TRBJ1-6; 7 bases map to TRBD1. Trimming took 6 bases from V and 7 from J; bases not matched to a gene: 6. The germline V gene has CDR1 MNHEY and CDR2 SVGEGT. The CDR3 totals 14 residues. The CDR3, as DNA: TGTGCCAGCAGCCAGGGACAGCGAAATTCACCCCTCCACTTT. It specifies CASSQGQRNSPLHF.